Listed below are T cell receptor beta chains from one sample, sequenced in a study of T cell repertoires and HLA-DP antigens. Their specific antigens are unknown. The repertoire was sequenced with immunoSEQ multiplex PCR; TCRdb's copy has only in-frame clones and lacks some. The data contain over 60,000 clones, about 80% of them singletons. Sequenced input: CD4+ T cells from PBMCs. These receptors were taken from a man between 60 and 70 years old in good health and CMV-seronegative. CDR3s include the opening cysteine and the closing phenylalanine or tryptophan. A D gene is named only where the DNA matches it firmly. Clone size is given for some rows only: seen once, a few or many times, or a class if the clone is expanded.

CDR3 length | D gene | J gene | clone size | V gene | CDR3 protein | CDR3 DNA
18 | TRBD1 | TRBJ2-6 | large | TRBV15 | CATSTGDRVGSGANVLTF | TGTGCCACCAGCACCGGGGACAGGGTCGGTTCTGGGGCCAACGTCCTGACTTTC
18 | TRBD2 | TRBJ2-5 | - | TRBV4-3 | CASSQDRGLAGGRETQYF | TGCGCCAGCAGCCAAGATCGGGGACTAGCGGGAGGTCGGGAGACCCAGTACTTC
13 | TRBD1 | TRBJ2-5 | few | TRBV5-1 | CASRLTGEETQYF | TGCGCCAGCCGATTGACAGGGGAAGAGACCCAGTACTTC
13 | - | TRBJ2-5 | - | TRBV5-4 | CASSLQRGETQYF | TGTGCCAGCAGCTTACAGAGGGGAGAGACCCAGTACTTC
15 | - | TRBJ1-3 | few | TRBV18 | CASSPGTNSGNTIYF | TGTGCCAGCTCACCCGGGACAAACTCTGGAAACACCATATATTTT
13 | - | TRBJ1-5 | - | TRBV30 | CAWSGQGNQPQHF | TGTGCCTGGAGTGGACAGGGCAATCAGCCCCAGCATTTT
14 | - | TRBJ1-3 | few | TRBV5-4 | CASSAGLSGNTIYF | TGTGCCAGCAGCGCAGGGCTTTCTGGAAACACCATATATTTT
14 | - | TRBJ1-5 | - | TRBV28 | CASSSGQRNQPQHF | TGTGCCAGCTCCTCAGGACAGCGGAATCAGCCCCAGCATTTT
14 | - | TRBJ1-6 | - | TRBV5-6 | CASSLGRSNSPLHF | TGTGCCAGCAGCTTGGGACGGTCCAATTCACCCCTCCACTTT
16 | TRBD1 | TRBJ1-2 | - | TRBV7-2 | CASSPRQGIRVFGYTF | TGTGCCAGCAGCCCCCGACAGGGTATCCGGGTTTTTGGCTACACCTTC
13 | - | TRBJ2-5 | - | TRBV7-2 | CASSSRIQETQYF | TGTGCCAGCAGCTCCAGGATCCAAGAGACCCAGTACTTC
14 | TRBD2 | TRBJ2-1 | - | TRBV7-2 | CASSPPGLLNEQFF | TGTGCCAGCAGCCCTCCGGGACTACTGAATGAGCAGTTCTTC
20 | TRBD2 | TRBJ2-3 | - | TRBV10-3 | CAISDLLGTSGGDATDTQYF | TGTGCCATCAGTGACCTCTTAGGGACTAGCGGGGGGGATGCCACAGATACGCAGTATTTT
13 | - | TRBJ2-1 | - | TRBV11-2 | CASSLGQVHEQFF | TGTGCCAGCAGCTTAGGGCAGGTCCATGAGCAGTTCTTC
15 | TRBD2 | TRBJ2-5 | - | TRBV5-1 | CASSLWGGSQETQYF | TGCGCCAGCAGCCTGTGGGGCGGGAGTCAGGAGACCCAGTACTTC
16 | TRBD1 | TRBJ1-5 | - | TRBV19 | CASSPGQGSGNQPQHF | TGTGCCAGTAGTCCCGGACAGGGCTCAGGCAATCAGCCCCAGCATTTT
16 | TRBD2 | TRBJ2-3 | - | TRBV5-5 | CASSFTSAISTDTQYF | TGTGCCAGCAGCTTCACTAGCGCCATCTCGACAGATACGCAGTATTTT
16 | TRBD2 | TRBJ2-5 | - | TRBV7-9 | CASSLSAGEMRETQYF | TGTGCCAGCAGCCTTTCGGCGGGAGAGATGAGAGAGACCCAGTACTTC
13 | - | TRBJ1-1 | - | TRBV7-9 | CASSLITNTEAFF | TGTGCCAGCAGCCTCATCACCAACACTGAAGCTTTCTTT
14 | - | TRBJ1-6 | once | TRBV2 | CASNNAYGDSPLHF | TGTGCCAGCAACAACGCTTACGGGGATTCACCCCTCCACTTT
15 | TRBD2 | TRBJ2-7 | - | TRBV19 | CASSPGLAETYEQYF | TGTGCCAGTAGTCCGGGACTAGCGGAGACCTACGAGCAGTACTTC
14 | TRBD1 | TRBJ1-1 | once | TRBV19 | CASSTTGQVGEAFF | TGTGCCAGTAGTACGACAGGGCAGGTTGGTGAAGCTTTCTTT
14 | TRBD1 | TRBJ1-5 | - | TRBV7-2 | CASSLEQGNQPQHF | TGTGCCAGCAGCTTAGAACAGGGGAATCAGCCCCAGCATTTT
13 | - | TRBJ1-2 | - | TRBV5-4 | CASSFSRDYGYTF | TGTGCCAGCAGCTTTTCTAGAGACTATGGCTACACCTTC
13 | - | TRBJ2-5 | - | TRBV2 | CASPRVSLETQYF | TGTGCCAGCCCTCGTGTGTCCCTGGAGACCCAGTACTTC
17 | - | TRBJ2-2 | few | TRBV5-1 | CASSLESSSSNTGELFF | TGCGCCAGCAGCTTGGAGTCTAGCTCCTCGAACACCGGGGAGCTGTTTTTT
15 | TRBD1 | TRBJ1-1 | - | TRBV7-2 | CASSRSGQPNTEAFF | TGTGCCAGCAGCAGATCGGGACAGCCCAACACTGAAGCTTTCTTT
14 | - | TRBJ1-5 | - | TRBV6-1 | CASSGSQGNQPQHF | TGTGCCAGCAGTGGAAGTCAAGGAAATCAGCCCCAGCATTTT
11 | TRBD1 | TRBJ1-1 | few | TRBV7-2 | CASRLVGQATF | TGTGCCAGCAGACTCGTGGGACAGGCGACGTTT
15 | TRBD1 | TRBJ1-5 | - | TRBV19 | CASSIQQGSNQPQHF | TGTGCAAGTAGTATCCAACAGGGGTCGAATCAGCCCCAGCATTTT
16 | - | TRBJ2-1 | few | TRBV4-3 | CASSQFPSAVYNEQFF | TGCGCCAGCAGCCAGTTTCCCTCGGCGGTTTACAATGAGCAGTTCTTC
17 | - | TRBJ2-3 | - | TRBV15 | CATSRGPTVARTDTQYF | TGTGCCACCAGCAGAGGGCCTACCGTAGCGCGCACAGATACGCAGTATTTT
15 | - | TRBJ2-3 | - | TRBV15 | CATSREGARTDTQYF | TGTGCCACCAGCAGAGAGGGGGCGCGGACAGATACGCAGTATTTT
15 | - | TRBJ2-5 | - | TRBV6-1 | CASSPQENGRETQYF | TGTGCCAGCAGTCCCCAGGAGAACGGGAGAGAGACCCAGTACTTC
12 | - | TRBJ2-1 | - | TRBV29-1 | CSVGGFVNEQFF | TGCAGCGTCGGGGGTTTCGTTAATGAGCAGTTCTTC
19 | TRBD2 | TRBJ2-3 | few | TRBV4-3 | CASSQEGSSGGSITDTQYF | TGCGCCAGCAGCCAAGAAGGGAGTAGCGGGGGCTCCATCACAGATACGCAGTATTTT
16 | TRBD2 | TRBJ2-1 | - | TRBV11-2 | CASSLDSGTSVFEQFF | TGTGCCAGCAGCTTAGACAGCGGGACTAGCGTTTTTGAGCAGTTCTTC
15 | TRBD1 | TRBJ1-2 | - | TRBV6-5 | CASSSSRQGRYGYTF | TGTGCCAGCAGTTCCAGCCGACAGGGAAGGTATGGCTACACCTTC
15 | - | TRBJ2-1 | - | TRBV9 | CASSVAPQFGNEQFF | TGTGCCAGCAGCGTAGCCCCTCAGTTTGGCAATGAGCAGTTCTTC
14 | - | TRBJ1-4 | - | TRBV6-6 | CASSYGATNEKLFF | TGTGCCAGCAGTTATGGGGCAACTAATGAAAAACTGTTTTTT
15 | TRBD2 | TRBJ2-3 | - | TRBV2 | CASRKALAGMGTQYF | TGTGCCAGCAGGAAGGCACTAGCGGGAATGGGTACGCAGTATTTT
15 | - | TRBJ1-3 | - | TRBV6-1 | CASNPGAINGNTIYF | TGTGCCAGCAACCCAGGGGCTATTAACGGAAACACCATATATTTT
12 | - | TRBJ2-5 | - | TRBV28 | CASRGARETQYF | TGTGCCAGCCGGGGGGCCCGGGAGACCCAGTACTTC
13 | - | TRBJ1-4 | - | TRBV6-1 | CASGGWGNEKLFF | TGTGCCAGTGGGGGTTGGGGGAATGAAAAACTGTTTTTT
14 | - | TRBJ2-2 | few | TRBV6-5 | CASRGLSNTGELFF | TGTGCCAGCAGAGGACTTTCGAACACCGGGGAGCTGTTTTTT
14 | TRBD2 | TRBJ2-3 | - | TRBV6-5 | CASSLAGGTDTQYF | TGTGCCAGCAGCCTAGCGGGTGGGACAGATACGCAGTATTTT
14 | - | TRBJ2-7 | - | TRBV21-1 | CASSKGQKRDEQYF | TGTGCCAGCAGCAAAGGGCAAAAAAGGGACGAGCAGTACTTC
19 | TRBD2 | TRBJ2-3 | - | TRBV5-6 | CASSLVVVAGGHSTDTQYF | TGTGCCAGCAGCTTGGTAGTGGTAGCGGGGGGCCATAGCACAGATACGCAGTATTTT
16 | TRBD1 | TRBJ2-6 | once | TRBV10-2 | CASGGQGAKGANVLTF | TGCGCCAGCGGCGGACAGGGGGCAAAGGGGGCCAACGTCCTGACTTTC
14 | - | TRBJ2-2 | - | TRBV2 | CASSWDINTGELFF | TGTGCCAGCAGTTGGGACATTAACACCGGGGAGCTGTTTTTT
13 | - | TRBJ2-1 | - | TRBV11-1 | CASSLAGSGRNFF | TGTGCCAGCAGCTTAGCAGGGAGCGGCCGGAACTTCTTC
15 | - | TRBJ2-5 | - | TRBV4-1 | CASSQDQRGVGTQYF | TGCGCCAGCAGCCAAGATCAGAGGGGGGTAGGGACCCAGTACTTC
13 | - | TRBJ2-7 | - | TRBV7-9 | CASSSDSGAEQYF | TGTGCCAGCAGCTCCGACTCGGGAGCCGAGCAGTACTTC
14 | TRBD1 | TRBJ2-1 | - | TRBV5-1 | CASTTGEAYNEQFF | TGCGCCAGCACGACAGGGGAGGCATACAATGAGCAGTTCTTC
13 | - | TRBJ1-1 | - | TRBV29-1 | CSVEVGGNTEAFF | TGCAGCGTTGAAGTGGGGGGGAACACTGAAGCTTTCTTT
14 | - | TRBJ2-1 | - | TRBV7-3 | CASSLFFTSVEQFF | TGTGCCAGCAGCTTATTCTTTACCTCCGTCGAGCAGTTCTTC
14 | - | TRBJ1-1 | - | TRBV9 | CASSVVSGNTEAFF | TGTGCCAGCAGCGTAGTGTCCGGGAACACTGAAGCTTTCTTT